Listed below are T cell receptor beta chains from one sample, sequenced in a study of blood T cell repertoires in COVID-19. TCRdb's copy holds only in-frame clones and misses some; the assay was immunoSEQ multiplex PCR. The sample shows 100,000 to 150,000 clones, approximately 90% of them seen only once. The sequencing input was peripheral blood. These TCRs come from a middle-aged man with acute or convalescent COVID-19. Both conserved end residues are part of each CDR3. The order of the fields is J gene, V gene, D gene, clone size, CDR3 length, CDR3 DNA, CDR3 protein. D genes are given only for firm matches. Clone size appears in some rows only: once, few, many, or a class for an expanded clone.

TRBJ2-2	TRBV5-4	TRBD1	.	16	TGTGCCAGCACGACAGGGGGTGCTCGGAACACCGGGGAGCTGTTTTTT	CASTTGGARNTGELFF
TRBJ2-5	TRBV2	TRBD1	.	14	TGTGCCAGCCTGACAGGGGTGGCCCAAGAGACCCAGTACTTC	CASLTGVAQETQYF
TRBJ1-2	TRBV7-8	.	.	12	TGTGCCAGCAGCCAGGACAGCTATGGCTACACCTTC	CASSQDSYGYTF
TRBJ1-6	TRBV7-9	.	.	13	TGTGCCAGCAACTCACACGGGAATTCACCCCTCCACTTT	CASNSHGNSPLHF
TRBJ2-6	TRBV7-3	.	.	15	TGTGCCAGCAGCCCCCCAGGCTCTGGGGCCAACGTCCTGACTTTC	CASSPPGSGANVLTF
TRBJ1-6	TRBV28	.	.	15	TGTGCCAGCAGCTCCACGGGGTCCTATAATTCACCCCTCCACTTT	CASSSTGSYNSPLHF
TRBJ2-7	TRBV30	.	.	11	TGTGCCTGGAGTAAGGCGGACGAGCAGTACTTC	CAWSKADEQYF
TRBJ2-1	TRBV27	TRBD1	.	15	TGTGCCAGCAGGGGGGGACAGGGGACCTACAATGAGCAGTTCTTC	CASRGGQGTYNEQFF
TRBJ2-6	TRBV2	.	.	16	TGTGCCAGCACTATAGACAGACCCTCTGGGGCCAACGTCCTGACTTTC	CASTIDRPSGANVLTF
TRBJ1-1	TRBV27	.	once	13	TGTGCCAGCAGGGGACTTTCGAACACTGAAGCTTTCTTT	CASRGLSNTEAFF
TRBJ2-7	TRBV19	TRBD2	.	14	TGTGCCAGTAGCCCCCATAGGACTAGCTACGAGCAGTACTTC	CASSPHRTSYEQYF
TRBJ2-1	TRBV12-3/TRBV12-4	.	.	13	TGTGCCAGCAGTTTCGGGGGGCCCTATGAGCAGTTCTTC	CASSFGGPYEQFF
TRBJ1-2	TRBV9	.	.	15	TGTGCCAGCAGCGTAGTCGCGGGGACTAACTATGGCTACACCTTC	CASSVVAGTNYGYTF
TRBJ1-5	TRBV21-1	.	.	17	TGTGCCAGCAGCAAAAACCCACGGACAGGGGGCCGACAGCCCCAGCATTTT	CASSKNPRTGGRQPQHF
TRBJ2-1	TRBV6-5	TRBD1	.	15	TGTGCCAGCACGGACAGGGGAGCTGTGGCCAATGAGCAGTTCTTC	CASTDRGAVANEQFF
TRBJ2-3	TRBV5-5	.	few	16	TGTGCCAGCACCCCACCGAGGACATATAGCACAGATACGCAGTATTTT	CASTPPRTYSTDTQYF
TRBJ2-1	TRBV28	.	.	12	TGTGCCAGCAGTTTATCGCAGAATGAGCAGTTCTTC	CASSLSQNEQFF
TRBJ2-3	TRBV5-1	TRBD2	.	18	TGCGCCAGCAGCAACCCGGGACTAGCGGGAGGGAAGGCAGATACGCAGTATTTT	CASSNPGLAGGKADTQYF
TRBJ1-4	TRBV6-5	.	.	15	TGTGCCAGCGCGTATCGGGTCGGGGATAATGAAAAACTGTTTTTT	CASAYRVGDNEKLFF
TRBJ1-6	TRBV28	.	.	14	TGTGCCACCGTAACCGGGACTTATTATTCACCCCTCCACTTT	CATVTGTYYSPLHF
TRBJ2-3	TRBV27	.	.	19	TGTGCCAGCAGTTTATTTGTGCCGACAGGACTGCGGAGATCAGATACGCAGTATTTT	CASSLFVPTGLRRSDTQYF
TRBJ2-3	TRBV7-9	TRBD1	few	14	TGTGCCAGCAGCTTGGGACAGAAAGCAGATACGCAGTATTTT	CASSLGQKADTQYF
TRBJ1-1	TRBV2	.	.	16	TGTGCCAGCAGTAAAACCCGGGGGTCACTTAACACTGAAGCTTTCTTT	CASSKTRGSLNTEAFF
TRBJ2-5	TRBV7-9	TRBD1	.	15	TGTGCCAGCAGCCCCGGGCAGGGGGCTGGAGAGACCCAGTACTTC	CASSPGQGAGETQYF
TRBJ1-1	TRBV28	TRBD1	.	14	TGTGCCAGCAGTCCACCGGGACAGGGGTTGGAAGCTTTCTTT	CASSPPGQGLEAFF
TRBJ2-5	TRBV29-1	.	.	13	TGCAGCGTTGCCTCGGGTCAGCAAGAGACCCAGTACTTC	CSVASGQQETQYF